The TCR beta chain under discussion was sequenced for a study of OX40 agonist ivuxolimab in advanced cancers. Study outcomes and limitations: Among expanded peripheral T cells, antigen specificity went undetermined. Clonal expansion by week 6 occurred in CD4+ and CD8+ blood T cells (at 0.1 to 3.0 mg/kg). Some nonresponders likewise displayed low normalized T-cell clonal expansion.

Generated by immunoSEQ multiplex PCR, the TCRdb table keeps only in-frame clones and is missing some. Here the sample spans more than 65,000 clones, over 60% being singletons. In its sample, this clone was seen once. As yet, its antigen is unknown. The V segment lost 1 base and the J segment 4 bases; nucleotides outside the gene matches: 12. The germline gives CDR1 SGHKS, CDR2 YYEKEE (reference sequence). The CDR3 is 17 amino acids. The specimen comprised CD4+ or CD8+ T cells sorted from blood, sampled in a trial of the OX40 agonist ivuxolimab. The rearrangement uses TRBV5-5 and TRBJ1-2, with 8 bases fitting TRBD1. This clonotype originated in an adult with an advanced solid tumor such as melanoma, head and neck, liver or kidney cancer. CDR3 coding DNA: TGTGCCAGCAGCTTGAGGACAGGGCTGGACTCTACCTATGGCTACACCTTC. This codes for CASSLRTGLDSTYGYTF.